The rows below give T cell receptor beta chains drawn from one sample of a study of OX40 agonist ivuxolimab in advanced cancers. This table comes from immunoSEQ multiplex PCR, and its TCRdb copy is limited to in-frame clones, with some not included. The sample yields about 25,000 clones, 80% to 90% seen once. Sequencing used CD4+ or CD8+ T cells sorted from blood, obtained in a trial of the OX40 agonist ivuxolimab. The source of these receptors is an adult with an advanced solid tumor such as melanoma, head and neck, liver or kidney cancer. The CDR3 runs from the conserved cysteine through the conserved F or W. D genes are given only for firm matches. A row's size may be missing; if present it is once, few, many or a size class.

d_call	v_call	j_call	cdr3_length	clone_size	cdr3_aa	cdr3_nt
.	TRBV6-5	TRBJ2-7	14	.	CASSFRDGSYEQYF	TGTGCCAGCAGTTTCCGGGACGGCTCCTACGAGCAGTACTTC
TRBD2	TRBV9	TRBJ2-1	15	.	CASSVEGLAGNEQFF	TGTGCCAGCAGCGTAGAGGGACTAGCGGGAAATGAGCAGTTCTTC
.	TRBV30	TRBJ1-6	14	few	CAWSVLGKGSPLHF	TGTGCCTGGAGTGTACTGGGGAAGGGATCACCCCTCCACTTT
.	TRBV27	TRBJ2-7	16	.	CASSLDSGPGTYEQYF	TGTGCCAGCAGTTTAGATTCTGGGCCAGGGACCTACGAGCAGTACTTC
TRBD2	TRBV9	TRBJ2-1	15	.	CASSDASGGAWEQFF	TGTGCCAGCAGCGACGCTAGCGGGGGGGCCTGGGAGCAGTTCTTC
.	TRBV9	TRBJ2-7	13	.	CASRSGGSYEQYF	TGTGCCAGCAGATCAGGAGGCTCCTACGAGCAGTACTTC
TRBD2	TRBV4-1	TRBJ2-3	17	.	CASSHPKAGFSTDTQYF	TGCGCCAGCAGCCATCCCAAAGCGGGATTTAGCACAGATACGCAGTATTTT
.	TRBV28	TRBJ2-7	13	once	CASSPTGTYEQYF	TGTGCCAGCAGTCCGACGGGGACTTACGAGCAGTACTTC
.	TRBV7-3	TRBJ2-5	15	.	CASSLTMEDQETQYF	TGTGCCAGCAGCTTAACGATGGAGGACCAAGAGACCCAGTACTTC
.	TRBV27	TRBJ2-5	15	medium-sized	CASSSTGSYGETQYF	TGTGCCAGCAGTTCGACGGGGTCGTACGGGGAGACCCAGTACTTC
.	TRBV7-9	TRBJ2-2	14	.	CATPTLENTGELFF	TGTGCCACCCCAACCCTGGAGAACACCGGGGAGCTGTTTTTT